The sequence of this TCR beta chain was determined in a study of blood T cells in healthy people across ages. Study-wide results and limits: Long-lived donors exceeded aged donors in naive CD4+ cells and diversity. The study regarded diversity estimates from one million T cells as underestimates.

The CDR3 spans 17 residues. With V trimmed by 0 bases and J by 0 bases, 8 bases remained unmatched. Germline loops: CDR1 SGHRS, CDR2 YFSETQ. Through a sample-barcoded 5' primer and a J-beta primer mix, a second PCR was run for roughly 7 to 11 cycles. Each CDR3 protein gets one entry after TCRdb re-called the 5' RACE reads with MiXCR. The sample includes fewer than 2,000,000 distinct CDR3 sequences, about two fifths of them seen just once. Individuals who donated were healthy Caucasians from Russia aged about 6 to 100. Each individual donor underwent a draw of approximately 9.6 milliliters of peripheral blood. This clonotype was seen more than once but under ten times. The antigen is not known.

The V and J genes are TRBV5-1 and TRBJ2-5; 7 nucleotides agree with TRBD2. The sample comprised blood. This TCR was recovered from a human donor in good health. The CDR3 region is CASSLGLAYQYQETQYF. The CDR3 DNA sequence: TGCGCCAGCAGCTTGGGACTAGCTTACCAATACCAAGAGACCCAGTACTTC.